The 2 T cell receptor beta chains listed next were all sequenced from one sample in a study of shared clonotypes between healthy human individuals. The assay was immunoSEQ multiplex PCR, and TCRdb's table has in-frame clones only and misses some. The sample lists roughly 2,300,000 clones, just under 95% seen once, with roughly 0.34% in the top ten. Sequenced sample: naive CD4+ T cells from PBMCs. Subset described: CD45RA+ positively selected. Receptors were obtained from a man between 18 and 35 years old in good health. Some clones in this sample may be carry-over from other donors' samples.

The genes are TRBV7-2 and TRBJ2-5; 11 nucleotides line up with TRBD1. The CDR3 totals 14 residues. The ends lost 5 bases at V and 5 bases at J; junction bases unmatched: 4. CDR1 is SGHTA, CDR2 FQGNSA, per germline. The CDR3 loop is CASSMGQGGETQYF. CDR3 sequence (DNA): TGTGCCAGCAGCATGGGACAGGGGGGTGAGACCCAGTACTTC. Combining the CDR3 with reference TRBV7-2 and TRBJ2-5 gives the whole variable domain GAGVSQSPSNKVTEKGKDVELRCDPISGHTALYWYRQSLGQGLEFLIYFQGNSAPDKSGLPSDRFSAERTGGSVSTLTIQRTQQEDSAVYLCASSMGQGGETQYFGPGTRLLVL.

The chain is built from TRBV28 and TRBJ2-7; the D gene is possibly TRBD2 (5 bases). V was clipped by 3 bases and J by 0 bases, with 6 bases between them. The CDR3 is made up of 13 amino acids. Per the germline V gene, CDR1 is MDHEN and CDR2 is SYDVKM. The CDR3 reads CASSFRGSYEQYF. For the CDR3, the DNA is TGTGCCAGCAGTTTCCGGGGCTCCTACGAGCAGTACTTC.